These 19 T cell receptor beta chains share one sample of origin, sequenced in a study of persistence of HIV-infected CD4 T cells. The immunoSEQ assay was version 4, run in survey mode. Assay: immunoSEQ multiplex PCR; the TCRdb copy retains only in-frame clones and omits some. The data contain about 33,000 clones, roughly 80% of them seen just once; the ten biggest clones take up almost 1%. Their recognized antigens are unknown. An overlapping HIV-1 Gag peptide pool stimulated these cells at approximately 0.91 ug/peptide/mL. Memory cells lacking CD40L and CD69 with high CD45RO were sorted. The specimen comprised cultured CD4+ T cells from PBMCs, sampled from a patient who received antiretroviral therapy. The receptor set was obtained from an adult with HIV. The donor label of this sample is uncertain.

The J gene is TRBJ2-5, the V gene TRBV2; TRBD2 agrees at 11 bases. This CDR3 contains 16 residues. Germline loops: CDR1 SNHLY, CDR2 FYNNEI. The ends lost 8 bases at V and 2 bases at J; junction bases unmatched: 10. The CDR3: CASSRDVAGGQETQYF. CDR3 coding DNA: TGTGCCAGCTCGCGCGACGTAGCGGGGGGGCAAGAGACCCAGTACTTC.

The gene calls are TRBV30 and TRBJ2-1, with D hard to call. The CDR3 length is 14 residues. Trimming removed 1 base from V and 0 bases from J, with 7 bases in between. Germline loops: CDR1 GTSNPN, CDR2 SVGIG (reference sequence). This CDR3 is CAWSGVSSYNEQFF. Written as DNA, the CDR3 is TGTGCCTGGAGTGGTGTAAGCTCCTACAATGAGCAGTTCTTC.

This chain connects TRBV30 to TRBJ2-1; 8 nucleotides line up with TRBD2. Trimming cost V 2 bases and J 6 bases; bases outside gene matches: 6. This CDR3 has 14 amino acids. CDR1 and CDR2 (germline): GTSNPN, SVGIG (reference sequence). In DNA, the CDR3 is TGTGCCTGGAGTCGCGGGGGGCCCCGCAATGAGCAGTTCTTC. Its protein is CAWSRGGPRNEQFF.

This clone was observed a few times. This chain links TRBV30 with TRBJ1-2; 7 bases agree with TRBD1. The CDR3 contains 15 residues. CDR1 is GTSNPN and CDR2 is SVGIG in the germline V gene (reference sequence). V dropped 3 bases and J dropped 5; count of bases not matched to a gene: 12. CDR3 DNA: TGTGCCTGGAGGGACCCCGGGACAGCTACATATGGCTACACCTTC. Amino acid sequence: CAWRDPGTATYGYTF. The entire variable domain, with the rest obtained from reference TRBV30 and TRBJ1-2, is as follows: SQTIHQWPATLVQPVGSPLSLECTVEGTSNPNLYWYRQAAGRGLQLLFYSVGIGQISSEVPQNLSASRPQDRQFILSSKKLLLSDSGFYLCAWRDPGTATYGYTFGSGTRLTVV.

The rearrangement uses TRBV4-2 and TRBJ2-1; 10 bases are a match to TRBD1. The CDR3 is 15 residues long. V lost 5 bases, J lost 6 bases, and 7 bases stayed unmatched. Germline assignment: CDR1 LGHNA and CDR2 YNFKEQ. This CDR3 reads CASSYGTGEVNEQFF. Written as DNA, the CDR3 is TGTGCCAGCAGCTACGGGACAGGGGAGGTCAATGAGCAGTTCTTC.

This clone showed up just once. V and J are TRBV7-2 and TRBJ2-1, with 13 bases that match TRBD2. CDR1 and CDR2 from the germline V gene are SGHTA and FQGNSA. V shed 5 bases and J 0 bases; nucleotides not matched to a gene: 7. The CDR3 consists of 18 residues. The DNA for the CDR3 is TGTGCCAGCAGCCGGCGGACTAGCGGGGGATACTCCTACAATGAGCAGTTCTTC. Translated, it gives CASSRRTSGGYSYNEQFF.

The CDR3 loop is CASRPPSTDTQYF. DNA of the CDR3: TGCGCCAGCAGGCCTCCTAGCACAGATACGCAGTATTTT. The chain joins TRBV5-1 to TRBJ2-3; D is unresolved. Trimming removed 5 bases from V and 0 bases from J, with 7 bases in between. CDR1 and CDR2 (germline): SGHRS, YFSETQ. This CDR3 spans 13 amino acids. Full variable domain (missing parts from reference TRBV5-1 and TRBJ2-3): KAGVTQTPRYLIKTRGQQVTLSCSPISGHRSVSWYQQTPGQGLQFLFEYFSETQRNKGNFPGRFSGRQFSNSRSEMNVSTLELGDSALYLCASRPPSTDTQYFGPGTRLTVL.

The chain is built from TRBV27 and TRBJ1-1; 8 nucleotides align to TRBD1. This CDR3 comprises 13 residues. Germline values: CDR1 MNHEY, CDR2 SMNVEV (reference sequence). After removal of 6 bases from V and 5 bases from J, the junction contained 5 bases not matched to a gene. CDR3 in amino acids: CASRDRAVTEAFF. CDR3 bases: TGTGCCAGCAGGGACAGGGCCGTGACTGAAGCTTTCTTT.

This clone was detected a few times. The V call is TRBV12-3 or TRBV12-4, the J call TRBJ1-6, with a possible D match to TRBD1 (5 bases). Trimming took 7 bases from V and 10 from J, leaving 14 bases between them. This CDR3 region has 13 residues. The chain's CDR3 is CASTGLWGSPLHF. The DNA of the CDR3 is TGTGCCAGCACCGGATTGTGGGGGTCACCCCTCCACTTT.

This clone was counted once. V usage is TRBV13 and J usage is TRBJ2-4, with D possibly matching TRBD1 (6 bases). Trimming took off 1 base at V and 9 bases at J, with 7 bases between the two ends. In germline, CDR1 is PRHDT, CDR2 FYEKMQ (reference sequence). The CDR3 is made up of 12 amino acids. The CDR3 nucleotides read TGTGCCAGCAGCTTAGACAGGGCCATTCAGTACTTC. Translation: CASSLDRAIQYF.

This chain uses TRBV12-3 or TRBV12-4 with TRBJ1-2, with D uncertain. V was trimmed by 1 base and J by 8 bases, leaving 11 bases between them. The CDR3 is 13 residues long. Here the CDR3 DNA reads TGTGCCAGCAGTTTAGAGGATCGGGGAGGCTACACCTTC. Its translation is CASSLEDRGGYTF.

The chain is built from TRBV19 and TRBJ1-2; weak D call: TRBD1 (6 bases). CDR1 is LNHDA, CDR2 SQIVND, per germline (reference sequence). V was trimmed by 9 bases and J by 2 bases, leaving 19 bases between them. This CDR3 is 15 amino acids long. The CDR3 loop reads CASLRGRGANYGYTF. The CDR3 DNA reads TGTGCCAGCCTACGGGGCAGGGGCGCGAACTATGGCTACACCTTC.

The chain links TRBV5-1 to TRBJ2-2; 8 bases fit TRBD2. The V gene's germline CDR1 is SGHRS and CDR2 YFSETQ. The V and J ends lost 4 bases and 7 bases, in that order; junction bases with no gene match: 9. This CDR3 has 15 amino acids. CDR3 residues: CASSPPGLGVGELFF. CDR3 nucleotide sequence: TGCGCCAGCAGCCCTCCGGGACTAGGCGTCGGGGAGCTGTTTTTT.

The chain combines TRBV2 with TRBJ2-3; D ambiguous. The germline V gene has CDR1 SNHLY and CDR2 FYNNEI. The CDR3 runs 14 residues. V lost 3 bases and J lost 0, with 7 bases in between. The CDR3 region has the DNA TGTGCCAGCAGTGAGGAAGTTAGCACAGATACGCAGTATTTT. This sequence encodes CASSEEVSTDTQYF.

This clone was detected only once. One end of the junction varies from germline; a read error may be responsible. This chain connects TRBV5-6 to TRBJ1-3; D might be TRBD1 (5 bases). The CDR3 sequence is 16 residues long. CDR1 is SGHDT, CDR2 YYEEEE, per germline. CDR3 protein: CASTLGGPTSGNTIYF. In nucleotides, the CDR3 is TGTGCCAGCACCTTGGGGGGACCCACCTCTGGAAACACCATATATTTT.

This clone is a singleton in its sample. This rearrangement joins TRBV19 to TRBJ2-1; perhaps TRBD2 as D (6 bases). CDR3 length: 14 amino acids. Germline CDR1 reads LNHDA; CDR2 reads SQIVND (reference sequence). Trimming took 8 bases from V and 0 from J, leaving 11 bases between them. The CDR3 protein is CASGTQSSYNEQFF. For the CDR3, the DNA is TGTGCCAGTGGGACTCAGAGCTCCTACAATGAGCAGTTCTTC.

The V and J genes are TRBV24-1 and TRBJ2-3; weak D call: TRBD2 (6 bases). This CDR3 spans 14 amino acids. V was clipped by 5 bases and J by 4 bases, with 12 bases between them. Per the germline V gene, CDR1 is KGHDR and CDR2 is SFDVKD. The CDR3 reads CATSGGGGADTQYF. CDR3 nucleotides: TGTGCCACCAGTGGTGGGGGAGGCGCAGATACGCAGTATTTT.

This chain joins TRBV7-2 and TRBJ1-1, with a possible D match to TRBD1 (6 bases). CDR1 SGHTA and CDR2 FQGNSA come from the germline V gene. Trimming took off 1 base at V and 8 bases at J, with 11 bases between the two ends. The CDR3 covers 13 residues. The CDR3 bases are TGTGCCAGCAGCTTAGTGCGGGGGGCGGAAGCTTTCTTT. This sequence encodes CASSLVRGAEAFF.

The chain is built from TRBV3-1 (or the pseudogene TRBV3-2) and TRBJ2-7; maybe TRBD2 (6 bases). The V end was cut by 2 bases, the J end by 6 bases, with 8 bases between. This CDR3 has 12 residues. Germline V lookup: CDR1 LGHDT, CDR2 YNNKEL (reference sequence). The CDR3 DNA reads TGTGCCAGCAGCCAAACTAGCAGCGAGCAGTACTTC. Protein: CASSQTSSEQYF.